The 20 T cell receptor beta chains presented below share a single source sample, sequenced in a study of graft-versus-host responses after intestinal transplantation. Profiled with immunoSEQ multiplex PCR; TCRdb holds only in-frame clones, not every one. Seen here are tens of thousands of clones, 90% to 95% observed once, and the top ten hold under 0.45%. These receptors lack a known antigen. The sequences come from unstimulated CD4+ T cells sorted from spleen or lymph node cells, collected before transplant. These receptors came from a human donor who was the organ donor for an intestinal transplant.

V is TRBV5-4 and J is TRBJ2-5; TRBD2 agrees at 12 bases. J was trimmed by 5 bases and V by 3 bases; bases with no gene match: 8. The CDR3 sequence is 16 residues long. CDR1 SGHNT and CDR2 YYREEE come from the germline V gene (reference sequence). DNA of the CDR3: TGTGCCAGCAGCTCTGCTAGCGGGGGGGCCGGGGAGACCCAGTACTTC. This encodes CASSSASGGAGETQYF.

The J gene is TRBJ1-3, the V gene TRBV29-1; maybe TRBD1 (5 bases). V was shortened by 7 bases and J by 4 bases, with 14 bases between the two germline ends. This CDR3 contains 13 residues. Germline CDR1 and CDR2: SQVTM and ANQGSEA. The CDR3 protein is CSARRDRGNTIYF. CDR3 coding DNA: TGCAGCGCGCGGAGGGACCGAGGAAACACCATATATTTT.

This sequence joins TRBV12-5 and TRBJ1-6, with D unclear. This CDR3 comprises 13 residues. Deletions cut 6 bases from V and 8 bases from J, with 11 bases between. The germline V gene encodes CDR1 LGHNT and CDR2 FRNRAP. CDR3 bases: TGTGCTAGTGGCTTCGGCGTTTATTCACCCCTCCACTTT. Its translation is CASGFGVYSPLHF.

There are a few counts of this clone. The chain couples TRBV7-9 to TRBJ1-3; D call uncertain. Germline V gene sequence: CDR1 SEHNR, CDR2 FQNEAQ (reference sequence). The CDR3 is 16 amino acids. V lost 2 bases to trimming and J lost 1 base, with 12 bases between them. The CDR3 spells CASSLFARSSGNTIYF. In DNA, the CDR3 is TGTGCCAGCAGCTTATTCGCCAGGTCATCTGGAAACACCATATATTTT.

This clone was picked up one time. This chain links TRBV7-2 with TRBJ2-5; possible D gene TRBD2, 5 bases. The DNA end favors TRBJ2-7, so the J call may be wrong. The CDR3 runs 14 residues. Germline V CDR1 and CDR2: SGHTA, FQGNSA. CDR3 region: CASSLGRGSYEQYF. The CDR3 region has the DNA TGTGCCAGCAGCTTAGGCCGGGGATCATACGAGCAGTACTTC.

As concerns this clone: At one end the junction does not follow the germline gene, possibly because of a read error. Other nucleotide sequences in the sample specify the same CDR3. The chain is built from TRBV5-1 and TRBJ1-4; D remains ambiguous. Germline CDR1 and CDR2: SGHRS and YFSETQ. The CDR3 has 14 amino acids. CDR3 nucleotide sequence: TGCGCCAGCCTGTTCGATCTGGCAGCTCGAAAATTGTTTTTT. Protein sequence: CASLFDLAARKLFF. Full variable domain (remainder filled in from reference TRBV5-1 and TRBJ1-4): KAGVTQTPRYLIKTRGQQVTLSCSPISGHRSVSWYQQTPGQGLQFLFEYFSETQRNKGNFPGRFSGRQFSNSRSEMNVSTLELGDSALYLCASLFDLAARKLFFGSGTQLSVL.

The V gene is TRBV6-5, the J gene TRBJ2-7, with D possibly matching TRBD2 (6 bases). CDR3 size: 14 residues. V shed 6 bases and J shed 5 bases, with 17 bases lying between them. Germline V CDR1 and CDR2: MNHEY, SVGAGI. The CDR3 DNA reads TGTGCCAGCAGGGACGGGGGACTCCGGAACGAGCAGTACTTC. Amino acid sequence: CASRDGGLRNEQYF.

The J gene is TRBJ2-3, the V gene TRBV9; 10 bases are a match to TRBD2. Germline trimming cut 7 bases from V and 1 base from J; bases unmatched to any gene: 3. CDR3 size: 14 residues. The V gene's germline CDR1 is SGDLS and CDR2 YYNGEE. The CDR3, as DNA: TGTGCCAGCGGCCTAGCGGGGGGCACAGATACGCAGTATTTT. Its protein is CASGLAGGTDTQYF.

The chain employs TRBV7-6 and TRBJ2-3; 8 bases agree with TRBD2. V shed 0 bases, J shed 14 bases, and the junction held 7 bases outside the gene matches. Per the germline V gene, CDR1 is SGHVS and CDR2 is FNYEAQ. The CDR3 spans 13 residues. CDR3 sequence: CASSLAGTSSPYF. The CDR3 bases are TGTGCCAGCAGCTTAGCCGGGACTAGTTCTCCGTATTTT.

The chain has TRBV7-2 and TRBJ1-3, with TRBD1 matching over 7 bases. Germline CDR1 is SGHTA and CDR2 is FQGNSA. The V and J ends lost 5 bases and 2 bases, in that order; junction bases with no gene match: 12. The CDR3 totals 17 residues. The CDR3 nucleotides are TGTGCCAGCAGCCACCTCTACACAGGGGCCCCTGGAAACACCATATATTTT. Translated: CASSHLYTGAPGNTIYF.

The V call is TRBV18, the J call TRBJ1-1, with no clear D. Germline V lookup: CDR1 KGHSH, CDR2 LQKENI. V dropped 5 bases and J dropped 1 base, with 8 bases sitting between them. The CDR3 covers 13 residues. The CDR3 here is CASSSGTNTEAFF. For the CDR3, the DNA is TGTGCCAGCTCATCGGGCACGAACACTGAAGCTTTCTTT.

The rearrangement links TRBV19 to TRBJ2-5; TRBD1 matches at 9 bases. There are 17 residues in the CDR3. Germline CDR1 reads LNHDA; CDR2 reads SQIVND (reference sequence). V gave up 3 bases and J gave up 3 bases; unmatched junction bases: 11. The CDR3 DNA follows: TGTGCCAGTAGTATTCGATTCGGGACAGGGTGGAAAGAGACCCAGTACTTC. Its translation is CASSIRFGTGWKETQYF.

The chain employs TRBV19 and TRBJ1-1; 7 nucleotides match TRBD1. CDR3 size: 14 residues. Germline V gene lookup returns CDR1 LNHDA and CDR2 SQIVND (reference sequence). The V segment lost 4 bases and the J segment 9 bases; nucleotides outside the gene matches: 11. The CDR3 here is CASSNLGQARKAFF. DNA for the CDR3: TGTGCCAGTAGTAATCTCGGACAGGCCCGGAAAGCTTTCTTT.

The chain's CDR3 is CASSNGQGSNEKLFF. CDR3 in DNA: TGTGCCAGCAGCAATGGACAGGGTTCGAATGAAAAACTGTTTTTT. This chain joins TRBV5-6 and TRBJ1-4, with 8 bases aligning to TRBD1. J lost 5 bases, V lost 4 bases, and 7 bases had no gene match. CDR1 and CDR2 from the germline V gene are SGHDT and YYEEEE. The CDR3 is 15 residues long. Full variable domain (remainder filled in from reference TRBV5-6 and TRBJ1-4): DAGVTQSPTHLIKTRGQQVTLRCSPKSGHDTVSWYQQALGQGPQFIFQYYEEEERQRGNFPDRFSGHQFPNYSSELNVNALLLGDSALYLCASSNGQGSNEKLFFGSGTQLSVL.

The rearrangement links TRBV4-3 to TRBJ2-7; D possibly corresponds to TRBD1 (5 bases). Trimming removed 3 bases from V and 0 bases from J, with 12 bases in between. The germline V gene encodes CDR1 LGHNA and CDR2 YSLEER. The CDR3 runs 15 residues. The CDR3 nucleotides are TGCGCCAGCAGCCAGCACAGGCTGCCCTCCTACGAGCAGTACTTC. Translating gives CASSQHRLPSYEQYF.

The CDR3 DNA reads as TGTGCCAGCAGTCAGGGGGCGAGCTCTGGGGCCAACGTCCTGACTTTC. Protein sequence: CASSQGASSGANVLTF. The chain is built from TRBV9 and TRBJ2-6; TRBD1 agrees at 8 bases. Germline V gives CDR1 SGDLS, CDR2 YYNGEE. Trimming removed 5 bases from V and 0 bases from J; junction bases left unmatched: 4. This CDR3 is 16 amino acids long.

This chain connects TRBV6-6 to TRBJ2-3; D unresolved. The CDR3 is made up of 14 amino acids. Per the germline V gene, CDR1 is MNHNY and CDR2 is SVGAGI (reference sequence). V lost 2 bases and J lost 3, with 9 bases in between. CDR3 residues: CASSYLTRTDTQYF. In DNA, the CDR3 is TGTGCCAGCAGTTACCTGACGAGGACAGATACGCAGTATTTT.

V is TRBV18 and J is TRBJ2-3; perhaps TRBD2 as D (5 bases). Trimming took off 2 bases at V and 0 bases at J, with 9 bases between the two ends. The CDR3 runs 15 residues. Germline V CDR1 and CDR2: KGHSH, LQKENI. The CDR3 DNA reads as TGTGCCAGCTCACCAGGGCGGACTAGCACAGATACGCAGTATTTT. Encoded protein: CASSPGRTSTDTQYF.

The chain recombines TRBV7-2 with TRBJ2-1, with 8 bases fitting TRBD2. The CDR3 has 12 amino acids. V lost 6 bases, J lost 12 bases, and 7 bases stayed unmatched. Germline loops: CDR1 SGHTA, CDR2 FQGNSA. CDR3 nucleotides: TGTGCCAGCAGAACACGGGGGGGCCTGCAGTTCTTC. It codes for CASRTRGGLQFF.

The chain joins TRBV6-1 to TRBJ2-3; 8 bases match TRBD2. The germline V gene encodes CDR1 MNHNS and CDR2 SASEGT. CDR3 length equals 14 residues. The J segment lost 3 bases and the V segment lost 7 bases, leaving 6 bases of the junction unmatched. For the CDR3, the DNA is TGTGCCAGCAAACGGCGGGGGGTTACAGATACGCAGTATTTT. Translating it yields CASKRRGVTDTQYF.